Listed below are T cell receptor beta chains from one sample, sequenced in a study of cytomegalovirus exposure and HLA in healthy donors. Sequenced by immunoSEQ multiplex PCR; TCRdb stores in-frame clones only, minus some. This table holds roughly 240,000 clones, 70% to 90% found once. The sample was PBMCs. These receptors originate from a girl aged 2 to 10 in good health and CMV-seronegative. Both conserved end residues are part of each CDR3. Each record gives: CDR3 protein, CDR3 DNA, J gene, D gene, clone size, V gene. The D gene is left open where the match is weak. Some rows mark clone size as missing; the rest say once, few, many or name a class of expanded clone.

CDR3aa: CASRPLDYGYTF
CDR3nt: TGTGCCAGCAGACCGTTAGACTATGGCTACACCTTC
j_gene: TRBJ1-2
d_gene: .
abundance: .
v_gene: TRBV2

CDR3aa: CASSIRALDRSANSPLHF
CDR3nt: TGTGCCAGCAGCATCCGGGCCCTTGACAGGTCGGCTAATTCACCCCTCCACTTT
j_gene: TRBJ1-6
d_gene: .
abundance: .
v_gene: TRBV21-1

CDR3aa: CASSLQGTNTEAFF
CDR3nt: TGTGCCAGCAGCCTACAGGGAACGAACACTGAAGCTTTCTTT
j_gene: TRBJ1-1
d_gene: .
abundance: .
v_gene: TRBV6-5

CDR3aa: CASSFTGDTNEKLFF
CDR3nt: TGTGCCAGCAGCTTTACGGGGGACACTAATGAAAAACTGTTTTTT
j_gene: TRBJ1-4
d_gene: .
abundance: .
v_gene: TRBV7-9

CDR3aa: CASSQDLAGGGYEQYF
CDR3nt: TGTGCCAGCAGCCAAGATCTAGCGGGGGGAGGTTACGAGCAGTACTTC
j_gene: TRBJ2-7
d_gene: TRBD2
abundance: .
v_gene: TRBV14

CDR3aa: CASSFHRGTEAFF
CDR3nt: TGTGCCAGCAGCTTCCACAGGGGTACTGAAGCTTTCTTT
j_gene: TRBJ1-1
d_gene: TRBD1
abundance: .
v_gene: TRBV7-6

CDR3aa: CSGLRGSGGNEQFF
CDR3nt: TGCAGCGGGCTCCGCGGGAGCGGGGGAAATGAGCAGTTCTTC
j_gene: TRBJ2-1
d_gene: TRBD2
abundance: .
v_gene: TRBV29-1

CDR3aa: CATSTGGTYKPQHF
CDR3nt: TGTGCCACCTCGACAGGGGGGACTTATAAGCCCCAGCATTTT
j_gene: TRBJ1-5
d_gene: TRBD1
abundance: .
v_gene: TRBV15

CDR3aa: CATFYRDSGELFF
CDR3nt: TGTGCCACCTTTTACAGGGATTCCGGGGAGCTGTTTTTT
j_gene: TRBJ2-2
d_gene: .
abundance: .
v_gene: TRBV6-6

CDR3aa: CASSSLSRGAYQYF
CDR3nt: TGTGCCAGCAGCAGCCTGTCGCGGGGGGCATATCAATATTTT
j_gene: TRBJ2-3
d_gene: TRBD2
abundance: .
v_gene: TRBV5-5

CDR3aa: CASSRGQGTVFVGTDTQYF
CDR3nt: TGCGCCAGCAGCCGAGGACAGGGCACAGTGTTTGTTGGCACAGATACGCAGTATTTT
j_gene: TRBJ2-3
d_gene: TRBD1
abundance: .
v_gene: TRBV5-1

CDR3aa: CASSSDSLGHYGYTF
CDR3nt: TGTGCCAGTAGTTCCGACAGTCTAGGTCACTATGGCTACACCTTC
j_gene: TRBJ1-2
d_gene: .
abundance: .
v_gene: TRBV19

CDR3aa: CASSGDRIRETQYF
CDR3nt: TGTGCCAGCAGCGGGGACAGAATAAGGGAGACCCAGTACTTC
j_gene: TRBJ2-5
d_gene: TRBD1
abundance: .
v_gene: TRBV6-5

CDR3aa: CASSQPRQGANEKLFF
CDR3nt: TGCGCCAGCAGCCAGCCCCGACAGGGGGCGAATGAAAAACTGTTTTTT
j_gene: TRBJ1-4
d_gene: TRBD1
abundance: .
v_gene: TRBV4-1

CDR3aa: CASSLNIAGGYYEQYF
CDR3nt: TGTGCCAGCAGCTTAAATATAGCGGGGGGGTACTACGAGCAGTACTTC
j_gene: TRBJ2-7
d_gene: TRBD2
abundance: once
v_gene: TRBV5-4

CDR3aa: CASSLGGQGGNTIYF
CDR3nt: TGTGCCAGCAGCTTAGGAGGACAGGGAGGAAACACCATATATTTT
j_gene: TRBJ1-3
d_gene: TRBD1
abundance: .
v_gene: TRBV5-4

CDR3aa: CASSLSQRTGGNNEQFF
CDR3nt: TGTGCCAGCTCACTATCCCAACGGACAGGGGGTAACAATGAGCAGTTCTTC
j_gene: TRBJ2-1
d_gene: TRBD1
abundance: .
v_gene: TRBV18